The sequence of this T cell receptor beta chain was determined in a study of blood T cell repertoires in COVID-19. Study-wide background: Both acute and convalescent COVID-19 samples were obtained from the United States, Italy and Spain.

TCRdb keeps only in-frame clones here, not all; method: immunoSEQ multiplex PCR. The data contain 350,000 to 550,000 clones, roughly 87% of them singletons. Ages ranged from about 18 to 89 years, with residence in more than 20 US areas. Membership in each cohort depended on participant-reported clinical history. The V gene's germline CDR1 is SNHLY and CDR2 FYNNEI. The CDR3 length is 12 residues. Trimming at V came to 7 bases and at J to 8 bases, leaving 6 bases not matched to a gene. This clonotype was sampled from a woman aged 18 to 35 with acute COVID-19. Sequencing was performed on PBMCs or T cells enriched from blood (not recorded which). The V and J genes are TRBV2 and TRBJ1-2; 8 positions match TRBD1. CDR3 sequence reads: CASTGTGRGYTF. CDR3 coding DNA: TGTGCCAGCACCGGGACAGGTCGGGGCTACACCTTC.